A selection of T cell receptor beta chains follows, all from one sample in a study of blood T cell repertoires in COVID-19. Data came from immunoSEQ multiplex PCR; TCRdb stores just in-frame clones and leaves some out. The data show 130,000 or so clones, around nine tenths seen once. Sequencing input: peripheral blood. Every receptor here comes from a man aged 45-60 years with active or convalescent COVID-19. Both conserved end residues are part of each CDR3. A D gene is named only where the DNA matches it firmly. Clone size, where shown, is once, few, many, or a class for clones that have expanded.

j_call	d_call	v_call	clone_size	cdr3_aa	cdr3_nt
TRBJ2-3	TRBD1	TRBV28	-	CASISPGQSTDTQYF	TGTGCCAGCATTTCCCCGGGACAGAGCACAGATACGCAGTATTTT
TRBJ1-1	-	TRBV3-1/TRBV3-2	-	CASSQDPYTEAFF	TGTGCCAGCAGCCAAGACCCATACACTGAAGCTTTCTTT
TRBJ1-4	-	TRBV19	once	CASSTPVGANEKLFF	TGTGCCAGTAGTACTCCTGTAGGGGCTAATGAAAAACTGTTTTTT
TRBJ1-2	-	TRBV29-1	-	CSATNGGYTF	TGCAGCGCCACAAACGGGGGCTACACCTTC
TRBJ2-7	-	TRBV19	-	CASRDRDISYEQYF	TGTGCCAGTAGGGACCGGGACATCTCCTACGAGCAGTACTTC
TRBJ2-1	-	TRBV2	-	CASSGLVYNEQFF	TGTGCCAGCAGTGGGCTAGTTTACAATGAGCAGTTCTTC
TRBJ2-3	-	TRBV29-1	-	CSATPRGPDTQYF	TGCAGCGCAACGCCAAGAGGCCCAGATACGCAGTATTTT
TRBJ2-2	-	TRBV3-1/TRBV3-2	-	CASSQAGQAITGELFF	TGTGCCAGCAGCCAAGCTGGCCAGGCCATCACCGGGGAGCTGTTTTTT
TRBJ2-1	TRBD2	TRBV5-5	-	CASSSSSSGTYNEQFF	TGTGCCAGCAGCTCCTCTTCTAGCGGGACCTACAATGAGCAGTTCTTC
TRBJ1-6	-	TRBV7-2	-	CASSLAPPGQINSPLHF	TGTGCCAGCAGCTTAGCCCCACCGGGACAAATTAATTCACCCCTCCACTTT
TRBJ1-2	-	TRBV29-1	-	CSVVQGPNYGYTF	TGCAGCGTTGTGCAGGGCCCTAACTATGGCTACACCTTC
TRBJ1-5	-	TRBV14	-	CASSQGGIVNQPQHF	TGTGCCAGCAGCCAAGGAGGAATAGTCAATCAGCCCCAGCATTTT
TRBJ1-3	-	TRBV6-5	-	CASSTGSSGNTIYF	TGTGCCAGCAGCACAGGGAGCTCTGGAAACACCATATATTTT
TRBJ1-2	-	TRBV6-4	-	CASSLQENYGYTF	TGTGCCAGCAGTTTACAGGAAAACTATGGCTACACCTTC
TRBJ1-4	-	TRBV2	-	CASKEGLGNEKLFF	TGTGCCAGCAAGGAGGGATTGGGAAATGAAAAACTGTTTTTT
TRBJ1-5	TRBD1	TRBV6-2/TRBV6-3	-	CASSRPTGGVGNQPQHF	TGTGCCAGCAGTAGACCAACAGGGGGCGTAGGCAATCAGCCCCAGCATTTT
TRBJ1-4	TRBD1	TRBV29-1	-	CSGIGTEATNEKLFF	TGCAGCGGTATCGGGACAGAGGCAACTAATGAAAAACTGTTTTTT
TRBJ2-7	-	TRBV27	-	CASRLPGQGFYEQYF	TGTGCCAGCAGGCTTCCGGGACAAGGGTTTTACGAGCAGTACTTC
TRBJ1-2	TRBD1	TRBV19	-	CASSRDREVYGYTF	TGTGCCAGCAGCCGGGACAGGGAGGTCTATGGCTACACCTTC
TRBJ2-1	TRBD2	TRBV15	-	CATSNLGTSGSHEQFF	TGTGCCACCAGCAACTTAGGGACTAGCGGGAGCCATGAGCAGTTCTTC
TRBJ1-2	TRBD1	TRBV10-2	-	CASSEAGGYGYTF	TGCGCCAGCAGTGAGGCAGGGGGCTATGGCTACACCTTC
TRBJ2-2	TRBD2	TRBV5-1	-	CASSPGLAGVQNTGELFF	TGCGCCAGCAGCCCTGGACTAGCGGGGGTACAGAACACCGGGGAGCTGTTTTTT
TRBJ2-5	TRBD2	TRBV6-5	-	CASSKREPGETQYF	TGTGCCAGCAGCAAGCGGGAGCCGGGGGAGACCCAGTACTTC
TRBJ2-5	-	TRBV5-1	once	CASSLAPGGGGETQYF	TGCGCCAGCAGCTTGGCACCAGGGGGAGGAGGGGAGACCCAGTACTTC